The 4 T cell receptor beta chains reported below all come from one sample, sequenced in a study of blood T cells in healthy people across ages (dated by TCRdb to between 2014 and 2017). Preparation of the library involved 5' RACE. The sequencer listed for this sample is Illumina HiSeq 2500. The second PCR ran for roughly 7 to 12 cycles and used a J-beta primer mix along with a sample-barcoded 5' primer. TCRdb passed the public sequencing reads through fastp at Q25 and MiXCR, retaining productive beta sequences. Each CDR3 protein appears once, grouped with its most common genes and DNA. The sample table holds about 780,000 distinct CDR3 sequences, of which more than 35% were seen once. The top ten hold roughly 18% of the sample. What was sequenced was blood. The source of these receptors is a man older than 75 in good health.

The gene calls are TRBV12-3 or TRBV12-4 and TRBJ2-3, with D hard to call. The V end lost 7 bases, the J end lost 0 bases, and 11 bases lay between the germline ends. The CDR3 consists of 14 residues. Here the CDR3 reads CASTLLASTDTQYF. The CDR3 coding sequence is TGTGCCAGCACTCTTCTGGCTAGCACAGATACGCAGTATTTT.

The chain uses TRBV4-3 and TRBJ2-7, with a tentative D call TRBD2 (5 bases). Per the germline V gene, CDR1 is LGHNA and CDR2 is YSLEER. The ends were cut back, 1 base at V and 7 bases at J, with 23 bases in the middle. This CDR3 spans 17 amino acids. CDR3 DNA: TGCGCCAGCAGCCAAGGGATAGGCGGGTTAGTGTACAATGAGCAGTACTTC. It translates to CASSQGIGGLVYNEQYF.

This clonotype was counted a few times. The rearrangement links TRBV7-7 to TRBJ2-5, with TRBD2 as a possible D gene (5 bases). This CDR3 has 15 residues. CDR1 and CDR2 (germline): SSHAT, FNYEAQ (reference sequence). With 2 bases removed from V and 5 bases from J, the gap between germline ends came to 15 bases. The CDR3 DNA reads TGTGCCAGCAGCTTATTTCCTGGAGGTCGCGAGACCCAGTACTTC. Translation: CASSLFPGGRETQYF.

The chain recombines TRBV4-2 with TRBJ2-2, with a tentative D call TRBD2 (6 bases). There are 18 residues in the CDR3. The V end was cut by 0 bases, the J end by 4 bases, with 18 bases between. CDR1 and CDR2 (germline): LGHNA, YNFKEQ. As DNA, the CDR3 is TGTGCCAGCAGCCAAGAGTCCAGCGGGCGGGTGACCACCGGGGAGCTGTTTTTT. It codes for CASSQESSGRVTTGELFF.